This T cell receptor beta chain was recovered during a study of CD8 T cells in Susac syndrome (dated by TCRdb to the late 2010s). The study in broad terms: The study used repertoire sequencing to test whether antigen drove CD8+ T cell activation and differentiation in Susac syndrome.

CDR1 and CDR2 are read off the germline V gene as SGDLS and YYNGEE. V and J lose 0 bases and 8 bases, and a span of 12 bases separates them. The CDR3 has 15 amino acids, counting the end cysteine and phenylalanine. Only the CDR3 portion is preserved as DNA: 45 bases, with reading frame beginning at the first base. High-throughput TCR beta sequencing profiled peripheral blood CD8+ and CD4+ T cells from healthy donors, Susac syndrome patients and multiple sclerosis patients. Multiple sclerosis controls were treatment-naive patients with stable or active relapsing-remitting disease fulfilling revised McDonald criteria. Bulk CD8+ and CD4+ T cells were purified magnetically by negative isolation, whereas CD8+ TEMRA cells were enriched by FACS. Blood was drawn into EDTA tubes, processed within 24 hours, and PBMCs were isolated by density gradient centrifugation. PBMCs intended for TCR sequencing were cryopreserved in liquid nitrogen and thawed later in a water bath at 37 degrees C. Purity of sorted or isolated CD4+, CD8+ and CD8+ TEMRA cells was at least 90%.

Broader findings and caveats from the paper: The TCR sequencing and HLA analysis was acknowledged to have included a relatively small number of individuals.

RNA was extracted with the RNeasy kit and about 0.5 to 1 ug was reverse transcribed using random hexamers. The immunoSEQ multiplex PCR assay, covering 54 Vbeta and 13 Jbeta segments, was used to amplify TCR beta CDR3 regions. PCR amplification bias was corrected by using a synthetic template baseline for primer optimization and computational correction. The authors processed their data as follows. Reads were assigned to V, D and J genes according to IMGT and analyzed in immunoSEQ Analyzer, with only productive sequences retained. To calculate clonality, Shannon entropy was normalized by log2 of the number of productive unique sequences and then subtracted from one. Public and private clones were assessed among the 100 most prevalent clones of each patient and control. Clones were defined as Susac-specific if absent from the healthy and MS cohorts, from 1052 published viral clones and from other ImmuneACCESS disease sequences. The public sequencing data were trimmed at Q25 with fastp and processed into clonotypes with MiXCR by TCRdb, which kept only in-frame beta chains. Rows are combined by CDR3 protein, so each entry shows the most common genes and DNA. TCRdb, not the authors, supplied the V and J calls. The sample data list more than 95,000 distinct CDR3 sequences, and around 92% of these were observed just once. Of the sample, 0.093% is held by the ten largest clones.

Concerning this clonotype itself: Its antigen has not been determined. No much larger clone exists at a distance of one base, and base qualities are not known.

Input material: CD4+ T cells from PBMCs. The rearrangement combines TRBV9 with TRBJ1-6; the best D guess is TRBD1, with 6 bases matching. The sequence came from a human donor with multiple sclerosis. The DNA reads TGTGCCAGCAGCGTAGGGGAAAGGGGGGATTCACCCCTCCACTTT. Its translation is CASSVGERGDSPLHF. Supplemented by the reference TRBV9 and TRBJ1-6 proteins around the CDR3, the complete variable domain is DSGVTQTPKHLITATGQRVTLRCSPRSGDLSVYWYQQSLDQGLQFLIQYYNGEERAKGNILERFSAQQFPDLHSELNLSSLELGDSALYFCASSVGERGDSPLHFGNGTRLTVT.